Each of the 29 T cell receptor beta chains below was sequenced from the same sample in a study of blood T cell repertoires in COVID-19. This table comes from immunoSEQ multiplex PCR, and its TCRdb copy is limited to in-frame clones, with some not included. This sample carries about 250,000 clones, roughly 86% of them seen once, and the ten largest clones take 0.7% to 0.85%. Sequencing was carried out using peripheral blood. These receptors were obtained from a woman aged 30 to 39 with acute or convalescent COVID-19.

The rearrangement uses TRBV7-9 and TRBJ2-1; the match to TRBD2 covers 10 bases. Trimming at V came to 6 bases and at J to 9 bases, leaving 11 bases not matched to a gene. CDR1 and CDR2 from the germline V gene are SEHNR and FQNEAQ (reference sequence). The CDR3 loop spans 15 amino acids. CDR3 in DNA: TGTGCCAGCAGGGGCCTAGCGGGAGTCCTGGGTGAGCAGTTCTTC. It codes for CASRGLAGVLGEQFF.

This chain joins TRBV10-3 and TRBJ2-1; TRBD1 matches 10 bases. CDR3 length: 14 residues. With 6 bases clipped from V and 4 bases from J, the junction kept 3 bases outside the gene matches. Germline assignment: CDR1 ENHRY and CDR2 SYGVKD. This CDR3 reads CAIRGQGQYNEQFF. The CDR3 nucleotides are TGTGCCATCAGGGGACAGGGGCAGTACAATGAGCAGTTCTTC.

The rearrangement uses TRBV5-1 and TRBJ2-1; 11 positions match TRBD2. Germline CDR1 and CDR2: SGHRS and YFSETQ. V gave up 4 bases and J gave up 5 bases; unmatched junction bases: 11. The CDR3 extends over 17 amino acids. The CDR3 protein is CASSPPGTSGTHNEQFF. The CDR3 coding sequence is TGCGCCAGCAGCCCACCCGGGACTAGCGGAACTCACAATGAGCAGTTCTTC.

J is TRBJ1-1 and V is TRBV12-3 or TRBV12-4; D is unclear. This CDR3 region has 12 residues. V was shortened by 2 bases and J by 5 bases, with 6 bases between the two germline ends. The CDR3 is CASSLSRTEAFF. CDR3 in DNA: TGTGCCAGCAGTTTATCACGGACTGAAGCTTTCTTT.

The J gene is TRBJ2-5, the V gene TRBV5-1; D is perhaps TRBD1 (5 bases). V lost 0 bases to trimming and J lost 1 base, with 10 bases between them. The germline gives CDR1 SGHRS, CDR2 YFSETQ. CDR3 length: 15 residues. The CDR3 here is CASSLGQTGQETQYF. The DNA for the CDR3 is TGCGCCAGCAGCTTGGGACAGACCGGCCAAGAGACCCAGTACTTC.

J is TRBJ2-5 and V is TRBV6-6; D is uncertain. The length of the CDR3 is 13 residues. V was pared by 0 bases and J by 5 bases, with 7 bases between. Germline V gene lookup returns CDR1 MNHNY and CDR2 SVGAGI (reference sequence). The CDR3 bases are TGTGCCAGCAGTTACTCTGGAGCCGAGACCCAGTACTTC. This translates into CASSYSGAETQYF.

This chain links TRBV11-3 with TRBJ1-1, with D unclear. There are 15 residues in the CDR3. Per the germline V gene, CDR1 is SGHNT and CDR2 is YENEEA. V was shortened by 1 base and J by 1 base, with 10 bases between the two germline ends. CDR3 coding DNA: TGTGCCAGCAGCTTAGTTGGCGGCAGGAACACTGAAGCTTTCTTT. Its protein product is CASSLVGGRNTEAFF.

This clone was counted only a few times. The gene calls are TRBV7-9 and TRBJ1-2, with TRBD1 matching 8 bases. The CDR3 spans 14 residues. CDR1 is SEHNR, CDR2 FQNEAQ, per germline (reference sequence). V trimming: 0 bases; J trimming: 9 bases; junction bases outside the gene matches: 6. The CDR3 sequence: CASSLARDRGSYTF. CDR3 coding DNA: TGTGCCAGCAGCTTAGCGCGAGACAGGGGAAGCTACACCTTC. Full variable domain (outside the CDR3, taken from reference TRBV7-9 and TRBJ1-2): DTGVSQNPRHKITKRGQNVTFRCDPISEHNRLYWYRQTLGQGPEFLTYFQNEAQLEKSRLLSDRFSAERPKGSFSTLEIQRTEQGDSAMYLCASSLARDRGSYTFGSGTRLTVV.

The chain recombines TRBV6-5 with TRBJ1-2, with TRBD1 as a possible D gene (6 bases). CDR1 and CDR2 (germline): MNHEY, SVGAGI. The CDR3 runs to 15 residues. V was cut by 0 bases and J by 2 bases, with 10 bases left in between. The CDR3 region is CASSYSTTGNYGYTF. The CDR3 DNA follows: TGTGCCAGCAGTTACTCTACCACAGGGAACTATGGCTACACCTTC.

This sequence joins TRBV19 and TRBJ2-1, with 13 bases aligning to TRBD2. CDR1 is LNHDA, CDR2 SQIVND, per germline (reference sequence). This CDR3 has 15 amino acids. V gave up 3 bases and J gave up 5 bases; unmatched junction bases: 1. Here the CDR3 reads CASSIGTSGNNEQFF. The DNA of the CDR3 is TGTGCCAGTAGTATCGGGACTAGCGGGAACAATGAGCAGTTCTTC.

The CDR3 here is CASSGTAFEPQHF. The CDR3 DNA sequence: TGTGCCAGCAGCGGGACAGCTTTCGAGCCCCAGCATTTT. The V gene is TRBV9, the J gene TRBJ1-5; D may be TRBD1 (6 bases). The CDR3 covers 13 residues. Trimming cost V 3 bases and J 8 bases, with 12 bases left between them. Germline V gene sequence: CDR1 SGDLS, CDR2 YYNGEE.

This clone was observed a single time. The chain carries TRBV6-6 and TRBJ2-7; TRBD2 aligns across 9 bases. Per the germline V gene, CDR1 is MNHNY and CDR2 is SVGAGI (reference sequence). CDR3 length: 15 residues. V dropped 5 bases and J dropped 7; count of bases not matched to a gene: 12. CDR3: CASSPDSAGGGEQYF. CDR3 bases: TGTGCCAGCAGTCCCGACTCCGCGGGAGGGGGTGAGCAGTACTTC.

V is TRBV6-5 and J is TRBJ2-1; the match to TRBD2 covers 7 bases. The CDR3 covers 14 residues. Germline CDR1 and CDR2: MNHEY and SVGAGI. V lost 6 bases to trimming and J lost 4 bases; unmatched junction nucleotides: 6. In DNA, the CDR3 is TGTGCCAGCAGAAACCCGGGACTATACAATGAGCAGTTCTTC. This encodes CASRNPGLYNEQFF.

V is TRBV7-7 and J is TRBJ2-3; 13 bases are a match to TRBD2. Germline V gives CDR1 SSHAT, CDR2 FNYEAQ (reference sequence). This CDR3 has 15 amino acids. The V segment lost 4 bases and the J segment 6 bases; nucleotides outside the gene matches: 4. The CDR3 is CASSWTSGSLDTQYF. The CDR3 nucleotides read TGTGCCAGCAGCTGGACTAGCGGGAGTCTGGATACGCAGTATTTT.

The J gene is TRBJ1-5, the V gene TRBV27; no firm D call. CDR1 and CDR2 (germline): MNHEY, SMNVEV (reference sequence). V gave up 5 bases and J gave up 0 bases, with 5 bases separating them. The CDR3 covers 13 residues. The CDR3 loop reads CASSTASNQPQHF. As DNA, the CDR3 is TGTGCCAGCAGTACAGCTAGCAATCAGCCCCAGCATTTT.

The chain couples TRBV2 to TRBJ2-2, with 10 bases lining up with TRBD2. This CDR3 is 15 amino acids long. Germline V gives CDR1 SNHLY, CDR2 FYNNEI. V lost 7 bases to trimming and J lost 4 bases; unmatched junction nucleotides: 6. CDR3 sequence: CASIKAGGFTGELFF. The CDR3 coding sequence is TGTGCCAGCATTAAAGCGGGAGGGTTCACCGGGGAGCTGTTTTTT.

This chain uses TRBV5-1 with TRBJ2-3, with TRBD2 identical over 10 bases. The CDR3 is 18 amino acids. Per the germline V gene, CDR1 is SGHRS and CDR2 is YFSETQ. Trimming removed 0 bases from V and 3 bases from J; junction bases left unmatched: 10. This CDR3 reads CASSLASSSGRKTDTQYF. The DNA for the CDR3 is TGCGCCAGCAGCTTGGCCAGTAGTAGCGGGAGGAAGACAGATACGCAGTATTTT. Filled out from reference TRBV5-1 and TRBJ2-3, the complete variable domain reads KAGVTQTPRYLIKTRGQQVTLSCSPISGHRSVSWYQQTPGQGLQFLFEYFSETQRNKGNFPGRFSGRQFSNSRSEMNVSTLELGDSALYLCASSLASSSGRKTDTQYFGPGTRLTVL.

The count of this clone is one. The rearrangement joins TRBV19 to TRBJ2-3; 11 bases map to TRBD2. V lost 9 bases, J lost 4 bases, and 15 bases stayed unmatched. CDR1 LNHDA and CDR2 SQIVND come from the germline V gene (reference sequence). The CDR3 is 17 residues long. CDR3 nucleotide sequence: TGTGCCAGCTCCTATAGGGGGCTAGCGGGAGGCGCAGATACGCAGTATTTT. It yields the protein CASSYRGLAGGADTQYF.

The gene calls are TRBV14 and TRBJ1-1; D is possibly TRBD1 (5 bases). Germline CDR1 is SGHDN and CDR2 is FVKESK. V was pared by 1 base and J by 0 bases, with 9 bases between. The CDR3 is 15 amino acids. The CDR3 sequence is CASSQGGVMNTEAFF. CDR3 DNA: TGTGCCAGCAGCCAAGGGGGGGTTATGAACACTGAAGCTTTCTTT.

This clone was seen only once. The V gene is TRBV27, the J gene TRBJ1-5; the D gene is possibly TRBD1 (5 bases). Germline CDR1 reads MNHEY; CDR2 reads SMNVEV (reference sequence). V gave up 2 bases and J gave up 7 bases, with 15 bases separating them. The CDR3 runs to 15 residues. This chain's CDR3 is CASSLQGARGQPQHF. Written as DNA, the CDR3 is TGTGCCAGCAGTTTACAAGGGGCGCGTGGACAGCCCCAGCATTTT.

The chain uses TRBV6-5 and TRBJ2-7, with a weak D call TRBD1 (6 bases). Trimming shortened V by 5 bases and J by 0 bases, and 8 bases separated the two germline ends. Germline V lookup: CDR1 MNHEY, CDR2 SVGAGI. The CDR3 extends over 13 amino acids. As DNA, the CDR3 is TGTGCCAGCAGTCAGGGGAGCTCCTACGAGCAGTACTTC. Translating it yields CASSQGSSYEQYF.

The rearrangement uses TRBV7-9 and TRBJ2-3, with 9 bases lining up with TRBD2. The CDR3 runs 14 residues. With V trimmed by 4 bases and J by 8 bases, 7 bases remained unmatched. CDR1 and CDR2 (germline): SEHNR, FQNEAQ (reference sequence). The CDR3 is CASSSGLAGGTQYF. The CDR3 nucleotides read TGTGCCAGCAGCTCGGGACTAGCTGGGGGTACGCAGTATTTT.

The chain links TRBV5-8 to TRBJ2-7; a weak D match, TRBD1 (6 bases). V was shortened by 10 bases and J by 6 bases, with 20 bases between the two germline ends. Germline CDR1 and CDR2: SGHTS and YDEGEE. This CDR3 has 13 amino acids. The CDR3 nucleotides read TGTGCCTTCCGACGAGGGGGTCCAAGCGAGCAGTACTTC. Protein product: CAFRRGGPSEQYF. The whole variable domain, filled in from reference TRBV5-8 and TRBJ2-7, reads EAGVTQSPTHLIKTRGQQATLRCSPISGHTSVYWYQQALGLGLQFLLWYDEGEERNRGNFPPRFSGRQFPNYSSELNVNALELEDSALYLCAFRRGGPSEQYFGPGTRLTVT.

This chain links TRBV5-1 with TRBJ2-5; D might be TRBD2 (5 bases). The V gene's germline CDR1 is SGHRS and CDR2 YFSETQ. Trimming stripped 2 bases from V and 4 bases from J, with 15 bases between. The length of the CDR3 is 15 residues. The CDR3 reads CASSLGSVGLETQYF. The CDR3 nucleotides are TGCGCCAGCAGCTTAGGGAGCGTAGGCTTAGAGACCCAGTACTTC.

This rearrangement joins TRBV30 to TRBJ1-6; D is unclear. Deletions cut 3 bases from V and 8 bases from J, with 11 bases between. Germline lookup yields CDR1 GTSNPN and CDR2 SVGIG (reference sequence). The CDR3 totals 13 residues. CDR3 residues: CAWRAETYSPLHF. Written as DNA, the CDR3 is TGTGCCTGGAGGGCGGAGACCTATTCACCCCTCCACTTT.

The J gene is TRBJ2-2, the V gene TRBV29-1; D ambiguous. Germline loops: CDR1 SQVTM, CDR2 ANQGSEA. V shed 4 bases and J shed 9 bases, with 18 bases lying between them. The CDR3 runs 14 residues. The CDR3 is CSVGNSLELRELFF. As DNA, the CDR3 is TGCAGCGTTGGAAATAGCTTGGAACTGCGGGAGCTGTTTTTT.

The chain is built from TRBV15 and TRBJ2-5; weak D call: TRBD2 (6 bases). CDR3 size: 13 residues. Per the germline V gene, CDR1 is LNHNV and CDR2 is YYDKDF (reference sequence). Trimming left V 4 bases short and J 5 bases short, with 11 bases between. In DNA, the CDR3 is TGTGCCACCAGCACGCGGGGTTCGGAGACCCAGTACTTC. Amino acid sequence: CATSTRGSETQYF.

This chain connects TRBV7-8 to TRBJ2-7; unclear D gene. Germline CDR1 SGHVS, CDR2 FQNEAQ. Trimming took off 4 bases at V and 4 bases at J, with 8 bases between the two ends. The CDR3 covers 12 residues. CDR3: CASSSSGYEQYF. The DNA of the CDR3 is TGTGCCAGCAGCTCTAGTGGATACGAGCAGTACTTC.

The J gene is TRBJ2-4, the V gene TRBV6-5; 10 nucleotides line up with TRBD1. The trim removed 0 bases at V and 6 bases at J, leaving 2 bases unmatched. This CDR3 comprises 15 residues. Germline values: CDR1 MNHEY, CDR2 SVGAGI. The DNA of the CDR3 is TGTGCCAGCAGTTACTCGGGGGACAGGGGAAACATTCAGTACTTC. Translated: CASSYSGDRGNIQYF.